The rows below give T cell receptor beta chains drawn from one sample of a study of OX40 agonist ivuxolimab in advanced cancers. Produced via immunoSEQ multiplex PCR; TCRdb's table is partial and in-frame only. The sample consists of fewer than 80,000 clones, over 75% of them appearing once. This specimen was CD4+ or CD8+ T cells sorted from blood, taken in a trial of the OX40 agonist ivuxolimab. The receptors here all came from an adult with an advanced solid tumor such as melanoma, head and neck, liver or kidney cancer. CDR3s include the opening cysteine and the closing phenylalanine or tryptophan. A D gene is named only where the DNA matches it firmly. Clone size, where shown, is once, few, many, or a class for clones that have expanded.

V: TRBV19
D: -
J: TRBJ1-5
size: -
CDR3: CASSISGRNGQPQHF
DNA: TGTGCCAGTAGTATATCGGGGAGGAACGGTCAGCCCCAGCATTTT

V: TRBV4-1
D: -
J: TRBJ1-1
size: -
CDR3: CASSPQAGRTEAFF
DNA: TGCGCCAGCAGCCCACAGGCCGGGAGGACTGAAGCTTTCTTT

V: TRBV11-1
D: TRBD1
J: TRBJ2-3
size: few
CDR3: CASSLAARGLADTQYF
DNA: TGTGCCAGCAGCTTAGCGGCGAGGGGGCTGGCAGATACGCAGTATTTT

V: TRBV6-5
D: -
J: TRBJ1-2
size: -
CDR3: CASSPRLGVAYGYTF
DNA: TGTGCCAGCAGTCCCCGTTTGGGGGTAGCCTATGGCTACACCTTC

V: TRBV6-5
D: -
J: TRBJ2-1
size: -
CDR3: CASRAGPYNEQFF
DNA: TGTGCCAGCAGGGCAGGGCCCTACAATGAGCAGTTCTTC

V: TRBV9
D: -
J: TRBJ2-5
size: -
CDR3: CASSLGSLSSETQYF
DNA: TGTGCCAGCAGTTTGGGCTCCCTCTCCTCGGAGACCCAGTACTTC

V: TRBV18
D: TRBD1
J: TRBJ1-2
size: -
CDR3: CASSPGQGADGYTF
DNA: TGTGCCAGCTCACCAGGGCAGGGGGCGGATGGCTACACCTTC

V: TRBV30
D: TRBD1
J: TRBJ1-1
size: -
CDR3: CAGRTGGLSEAFF
DNA: TGTGCCGGAAGGACAGGGGGCCTCTCTGAAGCTTTCTTT

V: TRBV6-1
D: TRBD2
J: TRBJ2-1
size: -
CDR3: CASSEAAGGRYNEQFF
DNA: TGTGCCAGCAGTGAAGCGGCGGGGGGCAGGTACAATGAGCAGTTCTTC

V: TRBV6-5
D: -
J: TRBJ1-5
size: -
CDR3: CASSYGRGQPQHF
DNA: TGTGCCAGCAGTTACGGCAGGGGTCAGCCCCAGCATTTT

V: TRBV4-3
D: -
J: TRBJ2-1
size: -
CDR3: CASSYHLLSPEQFF
DNA: TGCGCCAGCAGCTACCACCTCCTCTCACCTGAGCAGTTCTTC

V: TRBV5-1
D: TRBD2
J: TRBJ2-1
size: -
CDR3: CASSLDPSGAFNEQFF
DNA: TGCGCCAGCAGCTTGGATCCTAGCGGGGCCTTCAATGAGCAGTTCTTC

V: TRBV10-3
D: -
J: TRBJ1-3
size: -
CDR3: CAISEGGGTIYF
DNA: TGTGCCATCAGTGAGGGGGGTGGCACCATATATTTT

V: TRBV7-9
D: -
J: TRBJ2-1
size: -
CDR3: CASSLAGSPLNEQFF
DNA: TGTGCCAGCAGCTTAGCAGGGTCTCCTTTAAATGAGCAGTTCTTC

V: TRBV6-5
D: -
J: TRBJ2-3
size: -
CDR3: CASSYVGGPGTDTQYF
DNA: TGTGCCAGCAGTTATGTGGGGGGGCCGGGCACAGATACGCAGTATTTT

V: TRBV10-3
D: -
J: TRBJ2-3
size: once
CDR3: CAISKGRDTQYF
DNA: TGTGCCATCAGTAAGGGACGGGATACGCAGTATTTT

V: TRBV12-5
D: TRBD1
J: TRBJ1-5
size: -
CDR3: CASGLGTGGQPQHF
DNA: TGTGCTAGTGGTCTAGGGACAGGGGGTCAGCCCCAGCATTTT

V: TRBV7-8
D: -
J: TRBJ2-5
size: -
CDR3: CASSFGGVLQETQYF
DNA: TGTGCCAGCAGCTTCGGCGGGGTCCTCCAAGAGACCCAGTACTTC

V: TRBV5-1
D: TRBD1
J: TRBJ2-2
size: -
CDR3: CASSWGQGLDTGELFF
DNA: TGCGCCAGCAGCTGGGGACAGGGGCTAGACACCGGGGAGCTGTTTTTT

V: TRBV4-2
D: TRBD1
J: TRBJ1-4
size: -
CDR3: CASSQGSRGLEKLFF
DNA: TGTGCCAGCAGCCAAGGCAGCAGGGGGCTTGAAAAACTGTTTTTT

V: TRBV5-8
D: -
J: TRBJ1-6
size: -
CDR3: CASSLGQTDSPLHF
DNA: TGTGCCAGCAGCTTGGGACAGACCGATTCACCCCTCCACTTT

V: TRBV5-1
D: TRBD2
J: TRBJ2-3
size: -
CDR3: CASSSSSGGSPDTQYF
DNA: TGCGCCAGCAGCTCCTCTAGCGGGGGATCACCGGATACGCAGTATTTT